A selection of T cell receptor beta chains follows, all from one sample in a study of shared clonotypes between healthy human individuals. Profiled with immunoSEQ multiplex PCR; TCRdb holds only in-frame clones, not every one. Among approximately 2.3 million clones, over 85% were seen once, and the ten largest hold 0.35% to 0.5%. Specimen: naive CD4+ T cells from PBMCs. The receptor source for this set is a young man in good health. Some clones in this sample may be carry-over from other donors' samples. The CDR3 runs from the conserved cysteine through the conserved F or W. D genes are given only for firm matches.

d_gene: .; v_gene: TRBV28; j_gene: TRBJ1-2; CDR3aa: CASAPKVGGRNNYGYTF
d_gene: .; v_gene: TRBV28; j_gene: TRBJ2-1; CDR3aa: CASSLGPAQFF
d_gene: TRBD1; v_gene: TRBV5-5; j_gene: TRBJ1-5; CDR3aa: CASSWEPGQGTQPQHF
d_gene: TRBD1; v_gene: TRBV7-8; j_gene: TRBJ2-3; CDR3aa: CASSPRTGGITDTQYF
d_gene: .; v_gene: TRBV28; j_gene: TRBJ2-3; CDR3aa: CASSTPDGTDTQYF
d_gene: TRBD1; v_gene: TRBV5-1; j_gene: TRBJ2-7; CDR3aa: CASSPGTGSYEQYF
d_gene: .; v_gene: TRBV4-2; j_gene: TRBJ2-7; CDR3aa: CASSQSSWSSYEQYF
d_gene: TRBD1; v_gene: TRBV7-8; j_gene: TRBJ2-7; CDR3aa: CASSHGTGRYEQYF
d_gene: TRBD2; v_gene: TRBV5-1; j_gene: TRBJ2-1; CDR3aa: CASSKLAGSYNEQFF
d_gene: .; v_gene: TRBV28; j_gene: TRBJ1-4; CDR3aa: CASSLGAPGEKLFF
d_gene: .; v_gene: TRBV28; j_gene: TRBJ1-4; CDR3aa: CASSPPAQF
d_gene: TRBD2; v_gene: TRBV19; j_gene: TRBJ2-2; CDR3aa: CASSIASGRANGELFF
d_gene: .; v_gene: TRBV7-2; j_gene: TRBJ1-3; CDR3aa: CASSLMRTTSGNTIYF
d_gene: TRBD2; v_gene: TRBV7-8; j_gene: TRBJ2-5; CDR3aa: CASSLASGRRGETQYF
d_gene: .; v_gene: TRBV7-2; j_gene: TRBJ1-3; CDR3aa: CASSSPPKAPYF
d_gene: TRBD1; v_gene: TRBV2; j_gene: TRBJ2-3; CDR3aa: CASSLDRVPDTQYF
d_gene: TRBD1; v_gene: TRBV27; j_gene: TRBJ2-5; CDR3aa: CASSSGDRGQETQYF
d_gene: TRBD2; v_gene: TRBV9; j_gene: TRBJ2-1; CDR3aa: CASSVGSWRLAGGYNEQFF
d_gene: .; v_gene: TRBV5-6; j_gene: TRBJ2-1; CDR3aa: CASSFRDIVGNEQFF
d_gene: TRBD2; v_gene: TRBV9; j_gene: TRBJ2-2; CDR3aa: CASTQQGLAANTGELFF
d_gene: TRBD1; v_gene: TRBV25-1; j_gene: TRBJ2-2; CDR3aa: CASSEWRQGNTGELFF
d_gene: TRBD2; v_gene: TRBV6-1; j_gene: TRBJ2-7; CDR3aa: CASNPSGLVYEQYF
d_gene: TRBD1; v_gene: TRBV28; j_gene: TRBJ2-7; CDR3aa: CASSSTGTGRPYEQYF
d_gene: .; v_gene: TRBV6-1; j_gene: TRBJ2-7; CDR3aa: CASSEQVRALGEQYF
d_gene: .; v_gene: TRBV30; j_gene: TRBJ1-1; CDR3aa: CAWRGGFHTEAFF
d_gene: .; v_gene: TRBV29-1; j_gene: TRBJ2-7; CDR3aa: CSARGSYEQYF
d_gene: TRBD1; v_gene: TRBV19; j_gene: TRBJ2-7; CDR3aa: CASRPRDRGRGEQYF
d_gene: TRBD1; v_gene: TRBV5-1; j_gene: TRBJ2-3; CDR3aa: CASTFGQGSTDTQYF
d_gene: .; v_gene: TRBV20-1; j_gene: TRBJ2-1; CDR3aa: CSASRHNEQFF
d_gene: .; v_gene: TRBV28; j_gene: TRBJ2-7; CDR3aa: CASSLDQNYEQYF
d_gene: .; v_gene: TRBV25-1; j_gene: TRBJ2-2; CDR3aa: CASSEYGGRLTGELFF
d_gene: .; v_gene: TRBV7-2; j_gene: TRBJ1-1; CDR3aa: CASSPSWGATEAFF
d_gene: .; v_gene: TRBV9; j_gene: TRBJ2-2; CDR3aa: CASSPTSESGELFF
d_gene: .; v_gene: TRBV5-1; j_gene: TRBJ2-5; CDR3aa: CASTSGAPRETQYF
d_gene: TRBD1; v_gene: TRBV6-1; j_gene: TRBJ2-1; CDR3aa: CASSELGQGPSSYNEQFF
d_gene: TRBD1; v_gene: TRBV6-6; j_gene: TRBJ1-1; CDR3aa: CASSSTGTGHEAEAFF
d_gene: TRBD2; v_gene: TRBV30; j_gene: TRBJ2-5; CDR3aa: CAWSRSSGSGETQYF
d_gene: .; v_gene: TRBV6-5; j_gene: TRBJ2-7; CDR3aa: CASSYGGRRYF
d_gene: .; v_gene: TRBV18; j_gene: TRBJ1-5; CDR3aa: CASSSGSLSNQPQHF
d_gene: .; v_gene: TRBV25-1; j_gene: TRBJ2-5; CDR3aa: CASSDSTAQETQYF
d_gene: TRBD1; v_gene: TRBV7-8; j_gene: TRBJ1-2; CDR3aa: CASSPDRVYGYTF
d_gene: .; v_gene: TRBV5-1; j_gene: TRBJ1-5; CDR3aa: CASSLGDKNQPQHF